The 16 T cell receptor beta chains below all came from one sample that was sequenced in a study of beta chain features in type 1 diabetes. Expressed TCRB transcripts were sequenced after all isolated RNA was converted to cDNA. This table comes from immunoSEQ multiplex PCR, and its TCRdb copy is limited to in-frame clones, with some not included. The repertoire consists of a few hundred thousand clones, with about 9.3% occurring once and the leading ten covering around 0.031%. Specimen: naive CD4+ T cells from blood. These receptors were collected from a woman under 30 in good health.

The chain employs TRBV4-2 and TRBJ2-3; TRBD2 aligns across 11 bases. CDR3 length: 15 amino acids. Germline loops: CDR1 LGHNA, CDR2 YNFKEQ. V lost 5 bases and J lost 4; bases outside the gene matches: 5. The CDR3, as DNA: TGTGCCAGCAGCGACCTGGGACTAGCGGCAGATACGCAGTATTTT. It translates to CASSDLGLAADTQYF.

The chain joins TRBV18 to TRBJ2-5; perhaps TRBD2 as D (5 bases). Germline V CDR1 and CDR2: KGHSH, LQKENI. Trimming removed 6 bases at V and 5 bases at J, with 16 bases between. The CDR3 sequence is 14 residues long. The CDR3 coding sequence is TGTGCCAGCTCTCCCTTGGGAGAGGTTGAGACCCAGTACTTC. It codes for CASSPLGEVETQYF.

The chain uses TRBV4-2 and TRBJ2-1; 7 bases align to TRBD2. Per the germline V gene, CDR1 is LGHNA and CDR2 is YNFKEQ. Trimming cost V 4 bases and J 3 bases; bases outside gene matches: 6. The CDR3 is made up of 15 amino acids. As DNA, the CDR3 is TGTGCCAGCAGCCCAGCCAGCGGGGTCTACAATGAGCAGTTCTTC. Encoded protein: CASSPASGVYNEQFF.

The chain has TRBV2 and TRBJ2-2, with a weak D call TRBD1 (6 bases). Trimming left V 0 bases short and J 5 bases short, with 10 bases between. Germline CDR1 is SNHLY and CDR2 is FYNNEI. The CDR3 sequence is 15 residues long. CDR3 coding DNA: TGTGCCAGCAGTGAAGCCAGGGGTTGGACCGGGGAGCTGTTTTTT. It codes for CASSEARGWTGELFF.

This clone was detected only a few times. The genes are TRBV6-1 and TRBJ1-2; D call uncertain. V was clipped by 2 bases and J by 8 bases, with 12 bases between them. In germline, CDR1 is MNHNS, CDR2 SASEGT. This CDR3 spans 13 amino acids. The CDR3, as DNA: TGTGCCAGCAGTGAAAGGCCGGGTGGAGGCTACACCTTC. It is translated as CASSERPGGGYTF.

This chain links TRBV5-6 with TRBJ2-7, with 9 positions matching TRBD1. The CDR3 contains 14 residues. The ends lost 5 bases at V and 3 bases at J; junction bases unmatched: 6. CDR1 is SGHDT, CDR2 YYEEEE, per germline. In DNA form, the CDR3 reads TGTGCCAGCAGTTTAGGGGACAGGGACTACGAGCAGTACTTC. This codes for CASSLGDRDYEQYF.

The chain's CDR3 is CASSLSPVNTGELFF. DNA of the CDR3: TGTGCCAGCAGCCTTTCTCCGGTGAACACCGGGGAGCTGTTTTTT. This chain connects TRBV5-4 to TRBJ2-2; D not resolved. CDR1 and CDR2 (germline): SGHNT, YYREEE (reference sequence). CDR3 length: 15 amino acids. With 4 bases removed from V and 1 base from J, the gap between germline ends came to 11 bases.

The chain has TRBV14 and TRBJ1-1; no clear D gene. V gave up 0 bases and J gave up 1 base, with 3 bases separating them. The CDR3 is 13 residues long. Germline V gives CDR1 SGHDN, CDR2 FVKESK. The CDR3 DNA follows: TGTGCCAGCAGCCAAGAACAGAACACTGAAGCTTTCTTT. It is translated as CASSQEQNTEAFF.

This chain uses TRBV18 with TRBJ2-7; TRBD1 matches at 9 bases. V dropped 4 bases and J dropped 5; count of bases not matched to a gene: 6. CDR1 and CDR2 from the germline V gene are KGHSH and LQKENI. The CDR3 runs 14 residues. Here the CDR3 reads CASSQAGTGNEQYF. As DNA, the CDR3 is TGTGCCAGCTCACAAGCAGGGACAGGGAACGAGCAGTACTTC.

This chain links TRBV5-1 with TRBJ2-2; 13 bases are shared with TRBD2. The V gene's germline CDR1 is SGHRS and CDR2 YFSETQ. The CDR3 is made up of 17 amino acids. V lost 2 bases and J lost 4; bases outside the gene matches: 5. CDR3 DNA: TGCGCCAGCAGCTTAACTAGCGGGAGGGCCGGCACCGGGGAGCTGTTTTTT. Translation: CASSLTSGRAGTGELFF.

This clone appeared a few times. Other DNA sequences in this specimen translate into the identical CDR3. V usage is TRBV5-1 and J usage is TRBJ2-2, with 8 positions matching TRBD1. CDR1 is SGHRS, CDR2 YFSETQ, per germline. CDR3 length equals 15 residues. The V gene end was trimmed by 3 bases and the J gene end by 0 bases; junction bases not matched to a gene: 1. This CDR3 reads CASSSTGANTGELFF. The CDR3 DNA reads TGCGCCAGCAGCTCGACAGGGGCGAACACCGGGGAGCTGTTTTTT.

The chain couples TRBV6-5 to TRBJ2-5, with D hard to call. The CDR3 loop spans 13 amino acids. Trimming left V 4 bases short and J 5 bases short, with 11 bases between. CDR1 and CDR2 (germline): MNHEY, SVGAGI. CDR3 DNA sequence: TGTGCCAGCAGTTGGGCAGCTCTCGAGACCCAGTACTTC. Protein product: CASSWAALETQYF.

The V gene is TRBV11-2, the J gene TRBJ2-7; possibly TRBD2 for D (5 bases). The CDR3 consists of 15 residues. Germline V lookup: CDR1 SGHAT, CDR2 FQNNGV. V dropped 1 base and J dropped 6 bases, with 16 bases sitting between them. Here the CDR3 reads CASSLVSVGGSEQYF. The CDR3 DNA sequence: TGTGCCAGCAGCTTAGTTTCGGTTGGAGGCTCCGAGCAGTACTTC.

The V gene is TRBV5-1, the J gene TRBJ2-1; weak D call: TRBD2 (5 bases). Trimming stripped 2 bases from V and 1 base from J, with 13 bases between. Germline V gene data show CDR1 as SGHRS and CDR2 as YFSETQ. The CDR3 loop spans 16 amino acids. The CDR3 reads CASSFGGTTSYNEQFF. The CDR3 bases are TGCGCCAGCAGCTTCGGAGGTACGACTTCCTACAATGAGCAGTTCTTC.

In its sample, this clone was seen a few times. The rearrangement joins TRBV29-1 to TRBJ1-1, with D unclear. The CDR3 contains 13 residues. From germline, CDR1 is SQVTM and CDR2 ANQGSEA. Trimming stripped 3 bases from V and 5 bases from J, with 13 bases between. Here the CDR3 reads CSVEARRRTEAFF. In DNA, the CDR3 is TGCAGCGTTGAGGCTCGGAGAAGGACTGAAGCTTTCTTT.

The chain links TRBV11-2 to TRBJ2-7; perhaps TRBD1 as D (6 bases). Trimming left V 5 bases short and J 0 bases short, with 14 bases between. Germline values: CDR1 SGHAT, CDR2 FQNNGV. The CDR3 runs to 15 residues. Here the CDR3 DNA reads TGTGCCAGCAGCCTCGGGACATTGAGCTCCTACGAGCAGTACTTC. Its protein product is CASSLGTLSSYEQYF.